This paragraph reports one T cell receptor beta chain. These data originate in a study of blood T cell repertoires in COVID-19. Background on the study: T cells, B-cell-depleted T cells, or PBMCs supplied cDNA or gDNA.

CDR1 and CDR2 from the germline V gene are SGHTS and YDEGEE. Trimming removed 0 bases at V and 3 bases at J, with 7 bases between. The CDR3 loop spans 13 amino acids. In the authors' methods: For nucleated cells, counts were estimated from reference gene primer amplification. Repertoires were generated with immunoSEQ multiplex PCR, while TCRdb's copy carries only in-frame clones and drops some. V, J and clone size are those of that table, while D and trimming were read from the DNA. The sample includes 110,000 or so clones, approximately 88% of them seen just once. Sequenced material: peripheral blood. The source of this sequence is a human donor in a cohort sampled during active COVID-19. The V gene is TRBV5-8, the J gene TRBJ2-7, with a weak D call TRBD1 (6 bases). The CDR3 loop reads CASSLDRDYEQYF. CDR3 sequence (DNA): TGTGCCAGCAGCTTGGACAGGGACTACGAGCAGTACTTC.